These 15 T cell receptor beta chains came from one sample sequenced in a study of CD8 T cells in ankylosing spondylitis. Each CDR3 protein gets one entry after TCRdb re-called the 5' RACE reads with MiXCR. The table includes about 140,000 distinct CDR3 sequences, around 10% detected once. The sample comprised blood, either unsorted or a sorted T cell fraction (not recorded which). Receptors were obtained from a female donor with ankylosing spondylitis or in good health (not recorded which).

There are many counts of this clonotype. V and J are TRBV7-2 and TRBJ1-1, with unresolved D. The germline V gene has CDR1 SGHTA and CDR2 FQGNSA. V lost 6 bases, J lost 2 bases, and 10 bases lay in between. This CDR3 region has 13 residues. The CDR3 DNA is TGTGCCAGCAGGTCGAAAGTTAACACTGAAGCTTTCTTT. Translation: CASRSKVNTEAFF.

The sample holds a few counts of this clonotype. The V call is TRBV5-1, the J call TRBJ2-7, with 7 bases matching TRBD1. V trimming: 4 bases; J trimming: 1 base; junction bases outside the gene matches: 5. CDR1 is SGHRS and CDR2 is YFSETQ in the germline V gene. The CDR3 has 14 residues. CDR3 region: CASSRDRASYEQYF. The CDR3 region has the DNA TGCGCCAGCAGCCGCGACAGGGCTTCCTACGAGCAGTACTTC.

This clonotype showed up many times. The chain uses TRBV20-1 and TRBJ2-7, with TRBD1 as a possible D gene (5 bases). Looked up from germline, CDR1 is DFQATT and CDR2 is SNEGSKA (reference sequence). The CDR3 covers 12 residues. The germline V and J ends were trimmed by 0 bases and 4 bases, with 7 bases remaining between them. The CDR3 reads CSARDPGYEQYF. CDR3 in DNA: TGCAGTGCTAGAGATCCAGGGTACGAGCAGTACTTC.

The sample holds many counts of this clonotype. The chain employs TRBV14 and TRBJ2-2; D possibly corresponds to TRBD1 (6 bases). The CDR3 is 12 residues long. Looked up from germline, CDR1 is SGHDN and CDR2 is FVKESK. V lost 7 bases, J lost 6 bases, and 9 bases lay in between. DNA of the CDR3: TGTGCCAGCAAACAGGGCCCCGGGGAGCTGTTTTTT. It encodes CASKQGPGELFF.

This clonotype has a count of ten or more. The chain couples TRBV4-2 to TRBJ1-6; D is uncertain. Trimming took 4 bases from V and 9 from J, leaving 13 bases between them. Germline-derived CDR1 and CDR2 are LGHNA and YNFKEQ. This CDR3 has 14 residues. CDR3 in amino acids: CASSPTPDGSPLHF. The CDR3 DNA reads TGTGCCAGCAGCCCTACACCAGACGGTTCACCCCTCCACTTT.

This clonotype was seen ten or more times. The chain combines TRBV7-2 with TRBJ2-3; D tentatively reads TRBD1 or TRBD2 (7 bases each). Germline V lookup: CDR1 SGHTA, CDR2 FQGNSA. Trimming shortened V by 6 bases and J by 3 bases, and 19 bases separated the two germline ends. This CDR3 has 16 residues. CDR3 protein: CASRLRGGSMTDTQYF. CDR3 coding DNA: TGTGCCAGCAGGCTCAGGGGGGGGTCAATGACAGATACGCAGTATTTT.

This clonotype was counted at least ten times. The J gene is TRBJ1-5, the V gene TRBV27; tentative D call: TRBD1 (5 bases). V lost 4 bases and J 5 bases, leaving 6 bases between the germline ends. The germline V gene encodes CDR1 MNHEY and CDR2 SMNVEV (reference sequence). The CDR3 is 12 amino acids. CDR3 protein: CASSSGHQPQHF. In nucleotides, the CDR3 is TGTGCCAGCAGTTCAGGGCATCAGCCCCAGCATTTT.

The chain links TRBV20-1 to TRBJ2-3; 10 positions match TRBD2. The CDR3 extends over 13 amino acids. Trimming took 8 bases from V and 4 from J; bases not matched to a gene: 6. CDR1 and CDR2 from the germline V gene are DFQATT and SNEGSKA (reference sequence). CDR3 in DNA: TGCAGTTCTCCTAGCGGGAGTTCAGATACGCAGTATTTT. Encoded protein: CSSPSGSSDTQYF.

This clonotype occurred many times. The chain recombines TRBV5-1 with TRBJ1-2; D is possibly TRBD1 (6 bases). Germline values: CDR1 SGHRS, CDR2 YFSETQ. The length of the CDR3 is 11 residues. The ends were cut back, 4 bases at V and 6 bases at J, with 7 bases in the middle. The CDR3: CASSPGDGYTF. The CDR3 region has the DNA TGCGCCAGCAGCCCAGGGGATGGCTACACCTTC.

Many counts were recorded for this clonotype. The CDR3 loop reads CASSFDFPTDTQYF. The CDR3 DNA sequence: TGTGCCAGCAGCTTCGATTTCCCCACAGATACGCAGTATTTT. V is TRBV11-2 and J is TRBJ2-3; D ambiguous. Germline V gene lookup returns CDR1 SGHAT and CDR2 FQNNGV. This CDR3 is 14 amino acids long. V lost 3 bases, J lost 2 bases, and 9 bases lay in between.

The chain combines TRBV12-3 or TRBV12-4 with TRBJ2-5, with D possibly being TRBD2 (6 bases). The CDR3 has 15 amino acids. Trimming cost V 3 bases and J 4 bases, with 15 bases left between them. The CDR3 nucleotides are TGTGCCAGCAGTTTGGAGGGTGGGGGAATAGAGACCCAGTACTTC. Protein product: CASSLEGGGIETQYF.

As DNA, the CDR3 is TGTGCCAGCTCACCCCAGGGAGCTGGGGCCAACGTCCTGACTTTC. Translated: CASSPQGAGANVLTF. V and J are TRBV18 and TRBJ2-6, with D perhaps matching TRBD1 or TRBD2 (5 bases each). In germline, CDR1 is KGHSH, CDR2 LQKENI. V lost 3 bases and J 2 bases, leaving 8 bases between the germline ends. This CDR3 has 15 residues.

This clonotype was seen many times. V is TRBV4-1 and J is TRBJ2-1; D is unresolved. V was pared by 8 bases and J by 4 bases, with 24 bases between. This CDR3 comprises 17 residues. Per the germline V gene, CDR1 is MGHRA and CDR2 is YSYEKL. The CDR3 DNA sequence: TGCGCCAGCCAAACCCGAAAGAGTAAGGTCGAATACAATGAGCAGTTCTTC. This codes for CASQTRKSKVEYNEQFF.

The V gene is TRBV7-6, the J gene TRBJ2-1, with a tentative D call TRBD2 (5 bases). Trimming pared 5 bases from V and 0 bases from J, leaving 20 bases between. This CDR3 has 18 amino acids. CDR1 SGHVS and CDR2 FNYEAQ come from the germline V gene. The CDR3 sequence is CASSIRRKSTSSYNEQFF. The CDR3 DNA is TGTGCCAGCAGCATTAGGAGGAAGTCGACAAGCTCCTACAATGAGCAGTTCTTC.

A few counts support this clonotype. This sequence joins TRBV7-9 and TRBJ1-1; TRBD1 matches at 7 bases. The length of the CDR3 is 14 residues. Per the germline V gene, CDR1 is SEHNR and CDR2 is FQNEAQ (reference sequence). J lost 1 base, V lost 5 bases, and 4 bases had no gene match. This CDR3 reads CASSPQGENTEAFF. As DNA, the CDR3 is TGTGCCAGCAGCCCCCAGGGGGAGAACACTGAAGCTTTCTTT. The whole variable domain, filled in from reference TRBV7-9 and TRBJ1-1, reads DTGVSQNPRHKITKRGQNVTFRCDPISEHNRLYWYRQTLGQGPEFLTYFQNEAQLEKSRLLSDRFSAERPKGSFSTLEIQRTEQGDSAMYLCASSPQGENTEAFFGQGTRLTVV.